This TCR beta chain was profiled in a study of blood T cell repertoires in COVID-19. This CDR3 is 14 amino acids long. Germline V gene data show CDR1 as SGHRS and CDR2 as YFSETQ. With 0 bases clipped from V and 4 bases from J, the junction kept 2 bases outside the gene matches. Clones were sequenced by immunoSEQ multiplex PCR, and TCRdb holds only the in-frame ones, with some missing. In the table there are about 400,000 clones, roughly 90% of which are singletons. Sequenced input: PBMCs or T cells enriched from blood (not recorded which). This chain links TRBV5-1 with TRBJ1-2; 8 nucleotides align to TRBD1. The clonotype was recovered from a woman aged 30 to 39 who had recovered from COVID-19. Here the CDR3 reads CASSLGQGIYGYTF. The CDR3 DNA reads TGCGCCAGCAGCTTGGGACAGGGGATCTATGGCTACACCTTC.